The rows below give T cell receptor beta chains drawn from one sample of a study of blood T cell repertoires in COVID-19. Sequencing used immunoSEQ multiplex PCR; TCRdb keeps in-frame clones, though not all of them. This table has about 300,000 clones, approximately 84% appearing once. Sequenced: peripheral blood. The receptors originated from a human donor with COVID-19, enrolled during active disease. The donor label of this sample is uncertain. The CDR3 runs from the conserved cysteine through the conserved F or W. The D gene is left open where the match is weak. Some rows have no size entry. The others give once, few or many, or a class for an expanded clone.

d_call clone_size j_call v_call cdr3_aa cdr3_nt
. . TRBJ1-5 TRBV19 CASRTDSIRYSNQPQHF TGTGCCAGTAGGACAGACAGCATAAGATATAGCAATCAGCCCCAGCATTTT
TRBD1 many TRBJ1-5 TRBV5-4 CASSLAGGGQPQHF TGTGCCAGCAGCTTGGCAGGGGGCGGTCAGCCCCAGCATTTT
. . TRBJ2-1 TRBV2 CASMELPGQQNEQFF TGTGCCAGCATGGAATTACCGGGACAACAAAATGAGCAGTTCTTC
TRBD1 . TRBJ1-1 TRBV28 CASSSQGGKAEAFF TGTGCCAGCAGCTCACAGGGGGGAAAAGCTGAAGCTTTCTTT
. few TRBJ1-5 TRBV5-6 CASSLGGPRGDMPQHF TGTGCCAGCAGCTTGGGAGGCCCCAGGGGAGATATGCCCCAGCATTTT
. once TRBJ1-5 TRBV7-2 CASSPEVSNQPQHF TGTGCCAGCAGCCCGGAGGTTAGCAATCAGCCCCAGCATTTT
. . TRBJ2-3 TRBV12-3/TRBV12-4 CASSLPGDTQYF TGTGCCAGCAGCCTACCGGGAGATACGCAGTATTTT
TRBD2 few TRBJ2-2 TRBV5-4 CASSWGAGGLNTGELFF TGTGCCAGCAGCTGGGGAGCGGGAGGACTTAACACCGGGGAGCTGTTTTTT
TRBD2 . TRBJ2-1 TRBV10-2 CASSSLSGIRSYNEQFF TGCGCCAGCAGTTCTCTAAGCGGGATCCGCTCCTACAATGAGCAGTTCTTC
TRBD1 . TRBJ1-5 TRBV19 CASRDRGTNQPQHF TGTGCCAGTAGGGACAGGGGCACCAATCAGCCCCAGCATTTT
TRBD1 . TRBJ2-1 TRBV12-3/TRBV12-4 CASSPTRDSAPFF TGTGCCAGCAGTCCGACCCGGGACAGTGCCCCGTTCTTC
TRBD2 once TRBJ2-1 TRBV30 CAWTSGSRNEQFF TGTGCCTGGACTAGCGGGAGTAGGAATGAGCAGTTCTTC
. . TRBJ1-6 TRBV28 CASQTGGASPLHF TGTGCCAGCCAAACGGGAGGGGCCTCACCCCTCCACTTT
TRBD2 . TRBJ2-5 TRBV19 CASSIGIAGGSETQYF TGTGCCAGTAGTATAGGAATAGCGGGAGGGTCGGAGACCCAGTACTTC
. . TRBJ2-2 TRBV3-1/TRBV3-2 CASSQDRNWAWNTGELFF TGTGCCAGCAGCCAAGATCGGAATTGGGCCTGGAACACCGGGGAGCTGTTTTTT
TRBD1 . TRBJ1-5 TRBV30 CAWSVGGRQPQHF TGTGCCTGGAGTGTAGGGGGCCGTCAGCCCCAGCATTTT
TRBD1 . TRBJ2-7 TRBV2 CASRETGGEQYF TGTGCCAGCAGGGAGACAGGGGGCGAGCAGTACTTC